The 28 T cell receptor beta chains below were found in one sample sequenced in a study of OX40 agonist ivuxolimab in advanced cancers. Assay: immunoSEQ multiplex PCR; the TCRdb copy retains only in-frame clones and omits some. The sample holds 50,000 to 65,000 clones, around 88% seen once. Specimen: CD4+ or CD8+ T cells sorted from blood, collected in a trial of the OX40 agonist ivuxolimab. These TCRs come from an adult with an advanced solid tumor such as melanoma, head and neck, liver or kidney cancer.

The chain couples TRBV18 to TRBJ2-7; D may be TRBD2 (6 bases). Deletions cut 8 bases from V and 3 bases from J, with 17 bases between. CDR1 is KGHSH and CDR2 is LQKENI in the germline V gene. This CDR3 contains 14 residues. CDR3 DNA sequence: TGTGCCAGCCAGGATGGACGGGGAGGCTACGAGCAGTACTTC. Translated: CASQDGRGGYEQYF.

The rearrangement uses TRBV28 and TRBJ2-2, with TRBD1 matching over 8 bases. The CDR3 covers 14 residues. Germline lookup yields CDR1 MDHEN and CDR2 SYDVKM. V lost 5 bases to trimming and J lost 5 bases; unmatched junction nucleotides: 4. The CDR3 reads CASSRQGWTGELFF. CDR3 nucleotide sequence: TGTGCCAGCAGTAGACAGGGGTGGACCGGGGAGCTGTTTTTT.

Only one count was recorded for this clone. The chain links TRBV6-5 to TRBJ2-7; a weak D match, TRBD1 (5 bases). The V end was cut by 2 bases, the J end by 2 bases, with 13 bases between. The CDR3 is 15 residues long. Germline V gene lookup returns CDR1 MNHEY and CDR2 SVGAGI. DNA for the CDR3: TGTGCCAGCAGTTACAGCCCGACAGTTACCTACGAGCAGTACTTC. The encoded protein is CASSYSPTVTYEQYF.

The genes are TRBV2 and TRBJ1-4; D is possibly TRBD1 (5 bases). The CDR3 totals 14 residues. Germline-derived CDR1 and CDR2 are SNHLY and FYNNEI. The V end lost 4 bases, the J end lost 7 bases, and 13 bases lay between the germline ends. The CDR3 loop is CASSGLGGGEKLFF. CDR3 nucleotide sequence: TGTGCCAGCAGTGGCCTGGGGGGGGGTGAAAAACTGTTTTTT.

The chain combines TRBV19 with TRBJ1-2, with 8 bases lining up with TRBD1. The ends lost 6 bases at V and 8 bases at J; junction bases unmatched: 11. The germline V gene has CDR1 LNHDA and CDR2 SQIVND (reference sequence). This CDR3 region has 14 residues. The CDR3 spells CASSRDRGARGYTF. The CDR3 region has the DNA TGTGCCAGTAGCCGTGACAGGGGCGCACGGGGCTACACCTTC.

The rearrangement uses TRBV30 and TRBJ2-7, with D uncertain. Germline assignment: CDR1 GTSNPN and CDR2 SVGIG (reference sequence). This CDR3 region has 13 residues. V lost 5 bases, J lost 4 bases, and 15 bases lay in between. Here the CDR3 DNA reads TGTGCCTGGGGACGGCTGCCTAGGTACGAGCAGTACTTC. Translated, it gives CAWGRLPRYEQYF.

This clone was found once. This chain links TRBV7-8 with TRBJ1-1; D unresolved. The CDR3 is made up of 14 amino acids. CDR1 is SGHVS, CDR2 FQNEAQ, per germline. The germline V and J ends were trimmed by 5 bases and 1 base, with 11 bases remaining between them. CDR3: CASSPDHGNTEAFF. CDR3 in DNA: TGTGCCAGCAGCCCCGACCACGGGAACACTGAAGCTTTCTTT. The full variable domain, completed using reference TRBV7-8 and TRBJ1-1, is GAGVSQSPRYKVAKRGQDVALRCDPISGHVSLFWYQQALGQGPEFLTYFQNEAQLDKSGLPSDRFFAERPEGSVSTLKIQRTQQEDSAVYLCASSPDHGNTEAFFGQGTRLTVV.

The CDR3 DNA is TGCGCCAGCAGCCAAGAACGAGACAGCTACTATGGCTACACCTTC. It is translated as CASSQERDSYYGYTF. The chain uses TRBV4-1 and TRBJ1-2; a weak D match, TRBD1 (5 bases). V was trimmed by 0 bases and J by 3 bases, leaving 11 bases between them. The CDR3 sequence is 15 residues long. Germline CDR1 is MGHRA and CDR2 is YSYEKL.

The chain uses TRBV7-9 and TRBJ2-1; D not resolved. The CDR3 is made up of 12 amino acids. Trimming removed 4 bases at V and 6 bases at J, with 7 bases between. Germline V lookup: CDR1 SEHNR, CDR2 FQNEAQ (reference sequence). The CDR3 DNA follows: TGTGCCAGCAGCTCCCGGACCAATGAGCAGTTCTTC. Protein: CASSSRTNEQFF.

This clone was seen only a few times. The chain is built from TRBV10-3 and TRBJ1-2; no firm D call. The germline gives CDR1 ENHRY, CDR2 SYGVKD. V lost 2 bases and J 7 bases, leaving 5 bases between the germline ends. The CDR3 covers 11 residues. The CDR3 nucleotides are TGTGCCATCAGTGAGGCGGGTGGCTACACCTTC. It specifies CAISEAGGYTF.

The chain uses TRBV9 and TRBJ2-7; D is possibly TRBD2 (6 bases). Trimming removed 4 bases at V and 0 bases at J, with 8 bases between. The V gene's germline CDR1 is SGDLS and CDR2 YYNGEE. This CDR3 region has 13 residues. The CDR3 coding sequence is TGTGCCAGCAGCCTAGCGCCCTCCTACGAGCAGTACTTC. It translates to CASSLAPSYEQYF. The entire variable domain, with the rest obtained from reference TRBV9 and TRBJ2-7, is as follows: DSGVTQTPKHLITATGQRVTLRCSPRSGDLSVYWYQQSLDQGLQFLIQYYNGEERAKGNILERFSAQQFPDLHSELNLSSLELGDSALYFCASSLAPSYEQYFGPGTRLTVT.

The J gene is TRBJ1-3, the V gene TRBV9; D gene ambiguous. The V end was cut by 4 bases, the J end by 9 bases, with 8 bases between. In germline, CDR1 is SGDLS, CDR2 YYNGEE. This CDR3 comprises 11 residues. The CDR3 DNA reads TGTGCCAGCAGCCCCGGGCCCACCATATATTTT. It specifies CASSPGPTIYF.

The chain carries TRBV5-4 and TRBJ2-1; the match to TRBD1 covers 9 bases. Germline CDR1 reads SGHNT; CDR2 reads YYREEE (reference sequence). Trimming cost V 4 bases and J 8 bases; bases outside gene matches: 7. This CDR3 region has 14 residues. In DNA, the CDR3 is TGTGCCAGCAGCCCTGGACAGGGGAGGTATGAGCAGTTCTTC. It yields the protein CASSPGQGRYEQFF.

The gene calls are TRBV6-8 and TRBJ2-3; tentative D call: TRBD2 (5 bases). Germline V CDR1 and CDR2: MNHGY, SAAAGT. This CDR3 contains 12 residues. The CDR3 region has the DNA TGTGAAAGCGGAGCTAGCACAGATACGCAGTATTTT. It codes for CESGASTDTQYF.

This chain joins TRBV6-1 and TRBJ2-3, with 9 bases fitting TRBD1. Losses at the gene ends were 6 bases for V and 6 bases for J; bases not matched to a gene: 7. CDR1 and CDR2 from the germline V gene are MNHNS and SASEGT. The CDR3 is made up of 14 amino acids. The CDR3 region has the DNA TGTGCCAGCAGCCCCGGGACAGGGTATGATACGCAGTATTTT. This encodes CASSPGTGYDTQYF.

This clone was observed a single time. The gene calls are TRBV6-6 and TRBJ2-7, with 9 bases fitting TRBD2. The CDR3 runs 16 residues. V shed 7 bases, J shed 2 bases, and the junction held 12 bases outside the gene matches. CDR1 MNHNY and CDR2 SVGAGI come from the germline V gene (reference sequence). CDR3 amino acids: CASTVAGVITPYEQYF. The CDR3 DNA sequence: TGTGCCAGCACTGTAGCGGGAGTGATTACTCCCTACGAGCAGTACTTC.

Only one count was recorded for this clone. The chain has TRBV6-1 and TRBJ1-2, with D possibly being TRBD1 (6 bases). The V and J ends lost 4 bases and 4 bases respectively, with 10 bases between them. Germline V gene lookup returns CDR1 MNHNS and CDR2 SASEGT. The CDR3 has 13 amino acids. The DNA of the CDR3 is TGTGCCAGCAGTGCGGGGGGGGCCTATGGCTACACCTTC. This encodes CASSAGGAYGYTF.

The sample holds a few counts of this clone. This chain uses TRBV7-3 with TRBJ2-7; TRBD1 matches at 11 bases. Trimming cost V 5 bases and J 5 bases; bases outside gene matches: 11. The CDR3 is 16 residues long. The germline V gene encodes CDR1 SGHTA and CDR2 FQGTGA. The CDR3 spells CASSPIGTGGRHEQYF. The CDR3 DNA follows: TGTGCCAGCAGCCCCATCGGGACAGGGGGAAGACACGAGCAGTACTTC.

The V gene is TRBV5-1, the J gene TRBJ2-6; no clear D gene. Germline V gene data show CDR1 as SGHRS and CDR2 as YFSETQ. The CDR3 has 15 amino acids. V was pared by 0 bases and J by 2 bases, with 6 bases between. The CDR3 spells CASSLEGAGANVLTF. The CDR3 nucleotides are TGCGCCAGCAGCTTGGAGGGCGCTGGGGCCAACGTCCTGACTTTC.

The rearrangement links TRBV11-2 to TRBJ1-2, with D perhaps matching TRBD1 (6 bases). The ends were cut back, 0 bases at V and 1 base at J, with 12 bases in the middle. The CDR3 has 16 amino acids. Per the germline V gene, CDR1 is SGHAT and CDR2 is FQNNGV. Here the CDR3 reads CASSLDPGQSNYGYTF. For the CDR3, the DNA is TGTGCCAGCAGCTTAGATCCGGGACAAAGTAACTATGGCTACACCTTC.

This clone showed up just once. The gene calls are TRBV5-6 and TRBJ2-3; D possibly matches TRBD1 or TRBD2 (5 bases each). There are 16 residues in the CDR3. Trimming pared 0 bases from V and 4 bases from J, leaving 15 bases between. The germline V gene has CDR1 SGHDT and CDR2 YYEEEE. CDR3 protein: CASSLVLLGAADTQYF. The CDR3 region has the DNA TGTGCCAGCAGCTTGGTTCTCCTCGGGGCCGCAGATACGCAGTATTTT.

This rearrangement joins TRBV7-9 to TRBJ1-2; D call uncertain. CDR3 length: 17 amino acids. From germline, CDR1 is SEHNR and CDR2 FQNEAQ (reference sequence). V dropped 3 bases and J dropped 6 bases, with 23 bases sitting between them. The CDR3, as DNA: TGTGCCAGCAGCTTTTCCTCCGGGTCACCTATCGGCGATGGCTACACCTTC. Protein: CASSFSSGSPIGDGYTF.

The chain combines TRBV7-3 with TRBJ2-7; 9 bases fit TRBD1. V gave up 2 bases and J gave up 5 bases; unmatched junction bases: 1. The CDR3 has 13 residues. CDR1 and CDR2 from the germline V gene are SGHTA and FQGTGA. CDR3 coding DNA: TGTGCCAGCAGCTTATGGACAGGGGACGAGCAGTACTTC. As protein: CASSLWTGDEQYF.

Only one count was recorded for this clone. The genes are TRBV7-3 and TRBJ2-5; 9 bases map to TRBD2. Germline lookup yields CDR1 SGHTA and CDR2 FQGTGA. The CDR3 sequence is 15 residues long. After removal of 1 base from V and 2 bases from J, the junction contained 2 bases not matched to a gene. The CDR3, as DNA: TGTGCCAGCAGCTTAAACGGACTAGCGCAAGAGACCCAGTACTTC. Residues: CASSLNGLAQETQYF.

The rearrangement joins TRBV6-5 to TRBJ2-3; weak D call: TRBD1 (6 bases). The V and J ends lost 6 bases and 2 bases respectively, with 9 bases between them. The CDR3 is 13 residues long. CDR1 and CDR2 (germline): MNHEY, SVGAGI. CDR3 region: CASSRDNTDTQYF. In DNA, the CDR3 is TGTGCCAGCAGCCGGGACAACACAGATACGCAGTATTTT.

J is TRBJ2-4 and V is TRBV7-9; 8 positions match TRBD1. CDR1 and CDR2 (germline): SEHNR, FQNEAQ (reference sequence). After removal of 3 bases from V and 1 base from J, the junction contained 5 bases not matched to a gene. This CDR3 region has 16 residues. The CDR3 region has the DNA TGTGCCAGCAGCTTCGGACAGGGCAAGGCCAAAAACATTCAGTACTTC. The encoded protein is CASSFGQGKAKNIQYF.

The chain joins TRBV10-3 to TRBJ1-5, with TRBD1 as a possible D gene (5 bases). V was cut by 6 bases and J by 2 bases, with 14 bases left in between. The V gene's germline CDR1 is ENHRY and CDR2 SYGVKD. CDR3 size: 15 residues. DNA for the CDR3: TGTGCCATCAGGGCGGCGGGGGAGGGCAATCAGCCCCAGCATTTT. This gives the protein CAIRAAGEGNQPQHF.

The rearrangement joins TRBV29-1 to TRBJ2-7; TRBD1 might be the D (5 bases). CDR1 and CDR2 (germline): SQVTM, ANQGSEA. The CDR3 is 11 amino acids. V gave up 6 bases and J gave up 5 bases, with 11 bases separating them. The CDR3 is CSVATVHEQYF. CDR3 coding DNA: TGCAGCGTGGCGACAGTCCACGAGCAGTACTTC.